The T cell receptor beta chain described here comes from a study of T cell clusters in autoimmune cytopenias. Germline V gene lookup returns CDR1 SEHNR and CDR2 FQNEAQ (reference sequence). This CDR3 has 13 amino acids. TRB amplification used 250 ng of peripheral blood genomic DNA. TRB rearrangements were amplified by touch-down multiplex PCR with mixed TRB-A/B primers. From its re-call of the multiplex PCR reads, TCRdb lists each CDR3 protein once, without DNA. In all, the sample yields approximately 2,100 distinct CDR3 sequences. These same records also appear under a second study, on T cell repertoires in aging, cancer and after chemotherapy.

Sequenced material: peripheral blood. The receptor was derived from a human donor with an autoimmune cytopenia or autoimmune hepatitis (not recorded which). The chain uses TRBV7-9 and TRBJ1-1. The CDR3 loop is CASSGSLDTEAFF.